The entry that follows covers one T cell receptor beta chain sequence. Its antigen has not been determined. No much larger clone exists at a distance of one base, and base qualities are not known. Including the terminal cysteine and phenylalanine, the CDR3 comprises 11 residues. Here the CDR3 DNA is all that survives: 33 bases in frame from base 1. The germline V gene provides CDR1 MNHNS and CDR2 SASEGT. The V and J ends are trimmed by 8 bases and 5 bases, leaving 9 bases between them. Libraries were made using the immunoSEQ multiplex PCR assay. In the authors' own workflow: To diagnose cytomegalovirus status from the catalog of TCR beta chain sequences, a statistical classification framework was built. TCRdb provides this immuneACCESS table in a form limited to in-frame rearrangements. Some clones are lacking; in checked studies, under half of them reflect an unresolved V gene, and why the rest are absent is not known. The DNA was the basis for D and trimming; V, J and clone size are from that table. In this sample the table shows 200,000 to 300,000 clones, about 90% of which occur a single time. Clones ranked in the top ten supply 1% to 1.5% of the sample.

This sample stems from a study of cytomegalovirus exposure and HLA in healthy donors (dated by TCRdb to 2015 to 2018). A note on the overall study: A later analysis indicated that the 120 validation repertoires were generated on the platform also employed for the approximately 700 repertoires of the first cohort. The aim of the study was to test whether cataloging public T cell receptors could identify signatures of past pathogen exposure. In addition to the first cohort of approximately 670 subjects, a separate validation cohort of about 120 different subjects was used. The study combined high-throughput TCR immunosequencing, statistical association of individual TCRs with disease status, and machine learning to predict cytomegalovirus infection status.

Points the paper makes about the study in general: According to the authors, the approach could potentially be generalized to other disease states and immunological phenotypes. Subsequent analysis determined that TCRs grouped into clusters in the first cohort also showed a tendency toward co-occurrence across the 120 or so validation repertoires, and about 93% of cluster scores exceeded 0. Most TCR sequences were seen in very few donors, while some public TCRs were found in many individuals. A later analysis lacked HLA typing for the validation cohort, so it scored co-occurrence in that cohort across all 110 or so repertoires. A total of 150 or so TCR beta chains were listed by the study as associated with cytomegalovirus. In both the original and validation cohorts, the classifier was reported to diagnose cytomegalovirus status with high specificity and sensitivity. In vitro tests confirmed that three of the cytomegalovirus-associated TCR beta chains recognize cytomegalovirus antigens.

Donors formed part of the validation cohort, which comprised 95 to 150 subjects and was distinct from the first cohort of 666 subjects. The sequence joins TRBV6-1 to TRBJ2-5; no confident D gene assignment can be made. This clonotype was obtained from a woman under 40 in good health and CMV-seropositive. Sequenced: PBMCs. The nucleotide sequence is TGTGCCAGCGCAACTGAGGAGACCCAGTACTTC. This codes for CASATEETQYF.